What follows are 27 T cell receptor beta chains derived from one specimen sequenced in a study of T cell repertoires in cytomegalovirus infection. TCRdb passed the reads through MiXCR, listing each CDR3 protein once. The table lists around 630,000 distinct CDR3 sequences, roughly a quarter of them singletons. The sample was CD8+ T cells from PBMCs. The receptors were sampled from a human donor in good health (CMV status not recorded). Some clones in this sample may be carry-over from other donors' samples.

At least ten counts were recorded for this clonotype. V is TRBV6-6 and J is TRBJ1-5, with no clear D. CDR1 and CDR2 (germline): MNHNY, SVGAGI (reference sequence). Between the trimmed V and J ends, which lost 2 bases and 2 bases, there was a span of 4 bases. This CDR3 region has 13 residues. CDR3: CASSYGGNQPQHF. The CDR3 DNA is TGTGCCAGCAGTTACGGGGGCAATCAGCCCCAGCATTTT.

In the case of this clonotype: One junction end disagrees with the germline gene, perhaps due to a read error. Written as DNA, the CDR3 is TGTGTCAGCAGTTACGTTTCGGGGGGCCAAGAGACCCAGTACTTC. Its translation is CVSSYVSGGQETQYF. This rearrangement joins TRBV6-2 or TRBV6-3 to TRBJ2-5; 7 positions match TRBD2. The CDR3 spans 15 residues. The V gene's germline CDR1 is MNHEY and CDR2 SVGEGT.

This clonotype was counted between two and nine times. V is TRBV29-1 and J is TRBJ1-1, with TRBD1 identical over 8 bases. CDR3 length equals 13 residues. Germline-derived CDR1 and CDR2 are SQVTM and ANQGSEA. V shed 4 bases, J shed 6 bases, and the junction held 7 bases outside the gene matches. The CDR3 sequence: CSVAATGVAEAFF. The CDR3, as DNA: TGCAGCGTTGCCGCGACAGGGGTCGCTGAAGCTTTCTTT.

The sample holds many counts of this clonotype. V is TRBV6-1 and J is TRBJ2-1; tentatively, D is TRBD1 or TRBD2 (6 bases each). Germline CDR1 is MNHNS and CDR2 is SASEGT. The CDR3 totals 14 residues. V lost 1 base to trimming and J lost 10 bases, with 14 bases between them. As DNA, the CDR3 is TGTGCCAGCAGTGAAGAGGGGGGACGGACCGAGCAGTTCTTC. This sequence encodes CASSEEGGRTEQFF.

This sequence joins TRBV12-3 or TRBV12-4 and TRBJ1-1; 8 bases align to TRBD1. V lost 1 base to trimming and J lost 4 bases; unmatched junction nucleotides: 2. This CDR3 has 14 amino acids. The CDR3 DNA follows: TGTGCCAGCAGTTTAGGGACAGGGATCACTGAAGCTTTCTTT. Translated, it gives CASSLGTGITEAFF.

The gene calls are TRBV6-8 and TRBJ2-2, with D possibly being TRBD2 (6 bases). The CDR3 contains 14 residues. Germline loops: CDR1 MNHGY, CDR2 SAAAGT. V lost 8 bases and J lost 0, with 10 bases in between. The CDR3 sequence: CASYSGPNTGELFF. The CDR3 DNA reads TGTGCCAGCTACAGCGGGCCGAACACCGGGGAGCTGTTTTTT.

The rearrangement uses TRBV28 and TRBJ2-5, with 11 bases matching TRBD2. Per the germline V gene, CDR1 is MDHEN and CDR2 is SYDVKM. Germline trimming cut 4 bases from V and 5 bases from J; bases unmatched to any gene: 9. The CDR3 is 16 residues long. The CDR3 bases are TGTGCCAGCAGTTGGCGTCTAGCGGGGGGCAGGGAGACCCAGTACTTC. Protein: CASSWRLAGGRETQYF.

This sequence joins TRBV6-6 and TRBJ2-7, with D tentatively TRBD1 (6 bases). V lost 0 bases and J lost 5, with 11 bases in between. The germline gives CDR1 MNHNY, CDR2 SVGAGI (reference sequence). This CDR3 is built from 14 residues. This CDR3 reads CASSYSGTLDEQYF. The CDR3 DNA reads TGTGCCAGCAGTTACTCCGGGACACTGGACGAGCAGTACTTC.

This clonotype has ten or more counts. A junction end diverges from the germline sequence, so it may reflect a read error. This chain connects TRBV7-7 to TRBJ2-1; TRBD2 aligns across 8 bases. Germline lookup yields CDR1 SSHAT and CDR2 FNYEAQ (reference sequence). CDR3 length: 15 amino acids. The CDR3 protein is CASSLNPGLVNEQFF. CDR3 nucleotide sequence: TGTGCTAGCAGCCTCAATCCGGGACTAGTTAATGAGCAGTTCTTC.

This clonotype was counted a few times. The CDR3 reads CSANSGGWGTDTQYF. CDR3 DNA: TGCAGTGCTAACTCAGGGGGCTGGGGGACAGATACGCAGTATTTT. The rearrangement joins TRBV20-1 to TRBJ2-3; 8 bases align to TRBD1. CDR1 DFQATT and CDR2 SNEGSKA come from the germline V gene (reference sequence). This CDR3 is 15 amino acids long. With V trimmed by 4 bases and J by 3 bases, 9 bases remained unmatched.

The chain has TRBV15 and TRBJ1-5; a possible D gene is TRBD1 (5 bases). CDR1 LNHNV and CDR2 YYDKDF come from the germline V gene (reference sequence). There are 13 residues in the CDR3. Trimming stripped 5 bases from V and 6 bases from J, with 11 bases between. The CDR3 nucleotides read TGTGCCACCAGCCCTGAGGGGTTTCAGCCCCAGCATTTT. Its translation: CATSPEGFQPQHF.

This clonotype was seen at least ten times. The rearrangement uses TRBV7-8 and TRBJ2-5, with 8 bases matching TRBD1. From germline, CDR1 is SGHVS and CDR2 FQNEAQ. V was pared by 4 bases and J by 5 bases, with 9 bases of the junction left unmatched. CDR3 length equals 15 residues. The CDR3: CASSYPGGARETQYF. CDR3 sequence (DNA): TGTGCCAGCAGCTATCCAGGGGGCGCCAGGGAGACCCAGTACTTC.

This clonotype was observed a few times. The J gene is TRBJ2-5, the V gene TRBV7-6; no clear D gene. CDR1 is SGHVS, CDR2 FNYEAQ, per germline. Trimming removed 8 bases from V and 3 bases from J, with 13 bases in between. The CDR3 runs 13 residues. The CDR3 loop is CASQHYLKETQYF. In nucleotides, the CDR3 is TGTGCCAGCCAACACTACCTAAAAGAGACCCAGTACTTC.

This clonotype was seen a few times. The CDR3, as DNA: TGTGCCAGCAGTGAAGAAGGCACGCTAGGGTATGGCTACACCTTC. Translation: CASSEEGTLGYGYTF. The chain carries TRBV2 and TRBJ1-2; D gene ambiguous. The CDR3 is 15 residues long. V lost 1 base and J lost 5, with 14 bases in between. The germline gives CDR1 SNHLY, CDR2 FYNNEI.

This clonotype was recorded many times. This chain joins TRBV28 and TRBJ2-7; 12 bases match TRBD2. The V segment lost 5 bases and the J segment 0 bases; nucleotides outside the gene matches: 11. Germline CDR1 and CDR2: MDHEN and SYDVKM. CDR3 length equals 18 residues. CDR3 in DNA: TGTGCCAGCAGTAAGACACTAGCGGGGGGCTACAGCTCCTACGAGCAGTACGTC. It encodes CASSKTLAGGYSSYEQYV.

This clonotype appeared a few times. V usage is TRBV20-1 and J usage is TRBJ2-1, with D tentatively TRBD1 or TRBD2 (5 bases each). Germline loops: CDR1 DFQATT, CDR2 SNEGSKA (reference sequence). V dropped 0 bases and J dropped 6 bases, with 15 bases sitting between them. The CDR3 has 15 residues. The CDR3 is CSARDSGAVSNEQFF. The CDR3 bases are TGCAGTGCTAGAGATTCCGGGGCCGTGAGCAATGAGCAGTTCTTC.

The chain combines TRBV2 with TRBJ1-1; 7 nucleotides align to TRBD1. Germline CDR1 SNHLY, CDR2 FYNNEI. CDR3 size: 14 residues. Trimming removed 8 bases from V and 4 bases from J; junction bases left unmatched: 10. The CDR3 coding sequence is TGTGCCAGCCCGACTGACAGGGTTCGCACTGAAGCTTTCTTT. Amino acid sequence: CASPTDRVRTEAFF.

This clonotype was observed a handful of times. The chain links TRBV28 to TRBJ2-3; D could derive from TRBD1 or TRBD2 (5 bases each). The V end was cut by 5 bases, the J end by 9 bases, with 15 bases between. Germline CDR1 MDHEN, CDR2 SYDVKM. The CDR3 covers 13 residues. DNA of the CDR3: TGTGCCAGCAGTGACCTCCTCGGGGCCACGCAGTATTTT. Its protein is CASSDLLGATQYF.

In its sample, this clonotype was seen a few times. This chain links TRBV7-8 with TRBJ2-7, with D unclear. Looked up from germline, CDR1 is SGHVS and CDR2 is FQNEAQ. CDR3 length equals 11 residues. The V gene lost 4 bases and the J gene lost 5 bases, with 6 bases spanning the gap. CDR3 sequence reads: CASSSSNEQYF. The CDR3 nucleotides are TGTGCCAGCAGCTCCTCGAACGAGCAGTACTTC.

The chain carries TRBV7-9 and TRBJ2-5, with no clear D. V was shortened by 1 base and J by 4 bases, with 10 bases between the two germline ends. CDR1 is SEHNR, CDR2 FQNEAQ, per germline (reference sequence). This CDR3 has 14 amino acids. The CDR3 region has the DNA TGTGCCAGCAGCTTAGGGAAAGCGAGAGAGACCCAGTACTTC. It encodes CASSLGKARETQYF.

In regard to this clonotype: A much bigger clone sits one base away, suggesting this may be a read error. The chain carries TRBV7-2 and TRBJ2-2, with TRBD1 matching over 10 bases. The CDR3 extends over 17 amino acids. From germline, CDR1 is SGHTA and CDR2 FQGNSA. Germline trimming cut 5 bases from V and 2 bases from J; bases unmatched to any gene: 8. CDR3 sequence: CASSQTGGVFNTGELFF. Here the CDR3 DNA reads TGTGCCAGCAGCCAGACAGGGGGCGTGTTTAACACCGGGGAGCTGTTTTTT.

The V call is TRBV2, the J call TRBJ1-4, with TRBD1 identical over 8 bases. The CDR3 contains 14 residues. V gave up 5 bases and J gave up 8 bases; unmatched junction bases: 7. Per the germline V gene, CDR1 is SNHLY and CDR2 is FYNNEI. The CDR3 region has the DNA TGTGCCAGCAGTCCTCAGGGGGCTAGGGAAAAACTGTTTTTT. Its translation: CASSPQGAREKLFF.

This clonotype was observed at least ten times. The chain is built from TRBV19 and TRBJ2-7, with 11 bases that match TRBD2. V shed 5 bases and J 2 bases; nucleotides not matched to a gene: 2. Germline lookup yields CDR1 LNHDA and CDR2 SQIVND (reference sequence). The CDR3 totals 14 residues. The CDR3 nucleotides read TGTGCCAGTAGTCCACTAGCGGGGGCCTACGAGCAGTACTTC. Protein sequence: CASSPLAGAYEQYF.

The chain is built from TRBV29-1 and TRBJ2-1; TRBD2 agrees at 9 bases. The V gene's germline CDR1 is SQVTM and CDR2 ANQGSEA. The CDR3 totals 14 residues. The junction had 5 bases not matched to a gene; V was cut back by 3 bases and J by 5 bases. CDR3 sequence (DNA): TGCAGCGTTGAGAAGCGGGGGGACAACAATGAGCAGTTCTTC. Protein: CSVEKRGDNNEQFF.

J is TRBJ1-1 and V is TRBV28; D is unresolved. The V end was cut by 3 bases, the J end by 3 bases, with 5 bases between. The germline V gene has CDR1 MDHEN and CDR2 SYDVKM. This CDR3 has 12 residues. The CDR3 DNA is TGTGCCAGCAGTTTTGAGGACACTGAAGCTTTCTTT. Amino acid sequence: CASSFEDTEAFF.

This clonotype has a handful of counts. The chain combines TRBV11-2 with TRBJ1-2; 9 bases are shared with TRBD1. This CDR3 is 16 amino acids long. The V segment lost 4 bases and the J segment 5 bases; nucleotides outside the gene matches: 11. Germline V gives CDR1 SGHAT, CDR2 FQNNGV. CDR3 DNA: TGTGCCAGCAGCTCCGGGACAGGGCCATATCCGTATGGCTACACCTTC. Its translation: CASSSGTGPYPYGYTF.

The table lists this clonotype with many counts. This sequence joins TRBV11-1 and TRBJ1-3, with D uncertain. CDR1 SGHAT and CDR2 FQDESV come from the germline V gene (reference sequence). V lost 3 bases and J lost 0, with 9 bases in between. The CDR3 totals 15 residues. CDR3 region: CASSLKRYSGNTIYF. The CDR3 nucleotides read TGTGCCAGCAGCTTGAAGAGGTACTCTGGAAACACCATATATTTT.